One and the same sample provided the 10 T cell receptor beta chains below, sequenced in a study of cytomegalovirus exposure and HLA in healthy donors. Sequencing was performed with immunoSEQ multiplex PCR; in TCRdb, only in-frame clones are kept and a portion is missing. The sample carries under 300,000 clones, about 90% recorded once. What was sequenced was PBMCs. The receptor set was obtained from a young woman in good health and CMV-seronegative.

This clone was seen once. The chain recombines TRBV5-4 with TRBJ1-1; 7 positions agree with TRBD1. This CDR3 is built from 14 residues. Germline V CDR1 and CDR2: SGHNT, YYREEE (reference sequence). The V segment lost 2 bases and the J segment 4 bases; nucleotides outside the gene matches: 5. The CDR3 spells CASSFQDRPTEAFF. The CDR3 DNA reads as TGTGCCAGCAGCTTCCAGGACAGGCCCACTGAAGCTTTCTTT.

V gene TRBV6-5 combines with J gene TRBJ2-7, with 9 bases fitting TRBD1. This CDR3 has 14 amino acids. Germline-derived CDR1 and CDR2 are MNHEY and SVGAGI. J gave up 4 bases and V 6 bases, and 7 bases lay outside the gene matches. CDR3 coding DNA: TGTGCCAGCAGATCTGACAGGGGGGTGTACGAGCAGTACTTC. This encodes CASRSDRGVYEQYF.

V usage is TRBV11-2 and J usage is TRBJ2-2; D call uncertain. The germline V gene has CDR1 SGHAT and CDR2 FQNNGV. The V and J ends lost 1 base and 3 bases respectively, with 6 bases between them. This CDR3 is built from 14 residues. The CDR3 DNA reads TGTGCCAGCAGCTTAGCGCCGGACACCGGGGAGCTGTTTTTT. The encoded protein is CASSLAPDTGELFF.

The CDR3 protein is CASSPTGGAWNEQFF. In nucleotides, the CDR3 is TGTGCCAGCAGCCCTACTGGCGGGGCATGGAATGAGCAGTTCTTC. The V call is TRBV7-9, the J call TRBJ2-1, with a tentative D call TRBD2 (6 bases). V shed 5 bases and J shed 7 bases, with 18 bases lying between them. There are 15 residues in the CDR3. Germline-derived CDR1 and CDR2 are SEHNR and FQNEAQ (reference sequence).

This rearrangement joins TRBV6-4 to TRBJ2-2; D is perhaps TRBD2 (5 bases). The germline gives CDR1 MRHNA, CDR2 SNTAGT. The V gene lost 2 bases and the J gene lost 6 bases, with 16 bases spanning the gap. CDR3 length: 16 amino acids. The CDR3 bases are TGTGCCAGCAGTGACAGGCTAGCTTTTGGTGCCGGGGAGCTGTTTTTT. Translated: CASSDRLAFGAGELFF.

The chain combines TRBV7-2 with TRBJ2-5; weak D call: TRBD1 (5 bases). The V and J ends lost 1 base and 7 bases respectively, with 10 bases between them. The CDR3 consists of 13 residues. Germline-derived CDR1 and CDR2 are SGHTA and FQGNSA. The CDR3 region is CASSLGGQPTQYF. Written as DNA, the CDR3 is TGTGCCAGCAGCTTAGGGGGCCAGCCGACCCAGTACTTC.

CDR3 in amino acids: CAIREQGEHQPQHF. CDR3 nucleotide sequence: TGTGCCATCAGGGAACAGGGAGAACATCAGCCCCAGCATTTT. The chain recombines TRBV10-3 with TRBJ1-5, with a weak D call TRBD1 (6 bases). Per germline, CDR1 ENHRY and CDR2 SYGVKD. There are 14 residues in the CDR3. V was cut by 6 bases and J by 5 bases, with 14 bases left in between.

The V and J genes are TRBV7-9 and TRBJ1-4; D is unresolved. Germline assignment: CDR1 SEHNR and CDR2 FQNEAQ (reference sequence). The CDR3 loop spans 13 amino acids. V lost 4 bases and J lost 11, with 14 bases in between. In DNA form, the CDR3 reads TGTGCCAGCAGCTCCAGCACTGCCGGGAAACTGTTTTTT. Translation: CASSSSTAGKLFF.

As DNA, the CDR3 is TGTGCCAGCAGCTCCAGGGGGAATTCACCCCTCCACTTT. This gives the protein CASSSRGNSPLHF. The rearrangement uses TRBV7-9 and TRBJ1-6; 7 bases fit TRBD1. The ends lost 4 bases at V and 7 bases at J; junction bases unmatched: 1. CDR1 is SEHNR and CDR2 is FQNEAQ in the germline V gene (reference sequence). The CDR3 loop spans 13 amino acids.

The chain joins TRBV5-4 to TRBJ2-6, with 9 bases identical to TRBD1. Germline V gene data show CDR1 as SGHNT and CDR2 as YYREEE (reference sequence). The trim removed 4 bases at V and 0 bases at J, leaving 8 bases unmatched. This CDR3 is built from 18 residues. CDR3 DNA: TGTGCCAGCAGCCCCGGGACAGGGCCCTCCTCTGGGGCCAACGTCCTGACTTTC. Translating gives CASSPGTGPSSGANVLTF.